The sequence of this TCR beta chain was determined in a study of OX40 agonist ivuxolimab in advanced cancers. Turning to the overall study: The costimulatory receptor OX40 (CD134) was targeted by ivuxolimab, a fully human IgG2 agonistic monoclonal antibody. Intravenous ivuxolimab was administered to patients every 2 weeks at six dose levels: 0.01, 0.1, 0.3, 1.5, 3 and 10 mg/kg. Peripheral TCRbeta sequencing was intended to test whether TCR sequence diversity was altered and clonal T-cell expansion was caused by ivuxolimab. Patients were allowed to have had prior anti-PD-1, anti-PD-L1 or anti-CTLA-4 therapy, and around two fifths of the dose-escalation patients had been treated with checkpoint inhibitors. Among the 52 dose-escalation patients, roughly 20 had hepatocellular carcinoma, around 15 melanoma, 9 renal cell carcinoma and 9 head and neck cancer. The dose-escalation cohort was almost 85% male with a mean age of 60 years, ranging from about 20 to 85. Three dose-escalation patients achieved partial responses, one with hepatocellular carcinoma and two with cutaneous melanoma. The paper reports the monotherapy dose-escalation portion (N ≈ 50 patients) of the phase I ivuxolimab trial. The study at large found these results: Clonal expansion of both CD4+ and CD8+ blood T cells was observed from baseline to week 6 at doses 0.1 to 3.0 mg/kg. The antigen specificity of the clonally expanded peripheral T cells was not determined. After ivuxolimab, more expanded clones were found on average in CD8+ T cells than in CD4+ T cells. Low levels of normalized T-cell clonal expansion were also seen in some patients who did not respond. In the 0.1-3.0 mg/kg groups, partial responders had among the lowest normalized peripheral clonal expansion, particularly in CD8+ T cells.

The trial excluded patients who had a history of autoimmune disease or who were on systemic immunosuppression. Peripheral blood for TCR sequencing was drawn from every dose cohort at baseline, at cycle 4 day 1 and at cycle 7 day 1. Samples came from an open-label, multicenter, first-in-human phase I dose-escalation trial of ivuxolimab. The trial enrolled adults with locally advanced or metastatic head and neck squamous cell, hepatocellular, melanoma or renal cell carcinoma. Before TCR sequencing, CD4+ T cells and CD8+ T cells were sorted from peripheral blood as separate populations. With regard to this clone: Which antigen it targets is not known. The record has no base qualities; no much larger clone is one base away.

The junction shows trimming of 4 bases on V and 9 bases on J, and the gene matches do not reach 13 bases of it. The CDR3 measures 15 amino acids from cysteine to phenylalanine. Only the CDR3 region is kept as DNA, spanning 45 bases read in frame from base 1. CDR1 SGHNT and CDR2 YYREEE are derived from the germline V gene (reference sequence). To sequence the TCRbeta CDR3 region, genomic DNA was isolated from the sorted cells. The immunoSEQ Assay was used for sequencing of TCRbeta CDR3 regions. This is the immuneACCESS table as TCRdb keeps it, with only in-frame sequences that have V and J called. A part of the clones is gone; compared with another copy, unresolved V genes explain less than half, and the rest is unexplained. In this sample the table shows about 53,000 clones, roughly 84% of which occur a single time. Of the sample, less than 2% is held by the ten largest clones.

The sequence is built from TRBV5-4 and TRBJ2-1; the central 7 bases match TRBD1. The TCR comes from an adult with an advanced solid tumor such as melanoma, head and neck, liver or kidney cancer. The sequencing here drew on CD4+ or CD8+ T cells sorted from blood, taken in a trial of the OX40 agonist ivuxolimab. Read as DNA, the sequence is TGTGCCAGCAGCCGCGGACAGGCCTTCTGGGGTGAGCAGTTCTTC. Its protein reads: CASSRGQAFWGEQFF.